Presented here are 30 T cell receptor beta chains from one specimen sequenced in a study of OX40 agonist ivuxolimab in advanced cancers. Using immunoSEQ multiplex PCR, the repertoire was profiled, and TCRdb retains in-frame clones only, with some absent. The sample records approximately 80,000 clones, around 94% being singletons. Sequencing was performed on CD4+ or CD8+ T cells sorted from blood, taken in a trial of the OX40 agonist ivuxolimab. The receptors shown here come from an adult with an advanced solid tumor such as melanoma, head and neck, liver or kidney cancer.

CDR3 sequence: CASSPGTDSNQPQHF. CDR3 bases: TGTGCCAGCAGCCCCGGGACGGATAGCAATCAGCCCCAGCATTTT. The rearrangement links TRBV4-2 to TRBJ1-5, with D possibly TRBD1 on 5 matching bases. Trimming stripped 4 bases from V and 0 bases from J, with 10 bases between. The CDR3 sequence is 15 residues long. The germline V gene has CDR1 LGHNA and CDR2 YNFKEQ.

This clone occurred once. The V gene is TRBV11-2, the J gene TRBJ2-7; perhaps D is TRBD1 or TRBD2 (6 bases each). The CDR3 covers 13 residues. V gave up 5 bases and J gave up 5 bases, with 13 bases separating them. Per germline, CDR1 SGHAT and CDR2 FQNNGV. CDR3 nucleotide sequence: TGTGCCAGCAGCCCCCCGGGGGCCAACGAGCAGTACTTC. Translated, it gives CASSPPGANEQYF.

The rearrangement uses TRBV30 and TRBJ1-5; TRBD1 might be the D (6 bases). Germline CDR1 GTSNPN, CDR2 SVGIG (reference sequence). The CDR3 is 14 amino acids. Trimming cost V 1 base and J 3 bases, with 10 bases left between them. Here the CDR3 reads CAWSGDTNNQPQHF. DNA of the CDR3: TGTGCCTGGAGTGGGGACACCAACAATCAGCCCCAGCATTTT.

V is TRBV6-4 and J is TRBJ1-2; D gene uncertain. Trimming took 3 bases from V and 4 from J, leaving 9 bases between them. CDR1 MRHNA and CDR2 SNTAGT come from the germline V gene. The CDR3 sequence is 13 residues long. The CDR3 DNA is TGTGCCAGCAGTGAAAGCGGACTCTATGGCTACACCTTC. Translation: CASSESGLYGYTF.

This chain uses TRBV9 with TRBJ1-1, with D possibly matching TRBD1 (6 bases). Germline lookup yields CDR1 SGDLS and CDR2 YYNGEE. V lost 5 bases to trimming and J lost 4 bases, with 12 bases between them. CDR3 length: 13 residues. CDR3 in amino acids: CASSPGVGTEAFF. CDR3 DNA: TGTGCCAGCAGTCCAGGGGTGGGCACTGAAGCTTTCTTT.

V is TRBV6-4 and J is TRBJ2-1; no clear D. CDR1 is MRHNA and CDR2 is SNTAGT in the germline V gene. Trimming pared 5 bases from V and 6 bases from J, leaving 11 bases between. CDR3 length equals 13 residues. The CDR3 spells CASSLVPGNEQFF. CDR3 nucleotide sequence: TGTGCCAGCAGTCTGGTTCCAGGCAATGAGCAGTTCTTC.

The V and J genes are TRBV27 and TRBJ2-3; 7 bases are a match to TRBD2. This CDR3 contains 16 residues. Germline lookup yields CDR1 MNHEY and CDR2 SMNVEV (reference sequence). The J segment lost 4 bases and the V segment lost 2 bases, leaving 9 bases of the junction unmatched. The CDR3 coding sequence is TGTGCCAGCAGTTTAACCCGGGACTATGGTCCAGATACGCAGTATTTT. It codes for CASSLTRDYGPDTQYF.

In its sample, this clone was seen a few times. The chain has TRBV7-3 and TRBJ2-7, with D unclear. Trimming removed 3 bases from V and 6 bases from J, with 15 bases in between. Germline V gives CDR1 SGHTA, CDR2 FQGTGA. The CDR3 totals 14 residues. Here the CDR3 DNA reads TGTGCCAGCAGCTTTTCGGATAGTCCCCGCGAGCAGTACTTC. This encodes CASSFSDSPREQYF.

The chain links TRBV28 to TRBJ2-2, with 12 bases identical to TRBD1. CDR1 and CDR2 from the germline V gene are MDHEN and SYDVKM. V lost 1 base to trimming and J lost 9 bases; unmatched junction nucleotides: 6. The CDR3 loop spans 16 amino acids. The CDR3 region is CASSLSGQGAIWELFF. In DNA, the CDR3 is TGTGCCAGCAGTTTATCGGGACAGGGGGCAATCTGGGAGCTGTTTTTT.

The rearrangement uses TRBV29-1 and TRBJ2-7; 16 nucleotides agree with TRBD2. The CDR3 has 15 residues. Trimming removed 6 bases from V and 4 bases from J; junction bases left unmatched: 6. Germline CDR1 and CDR2: SQVTM and ANQGSEA. The CDR3 spells CSVMGLAGGSYEQYF. Here the CDR3 DNA reads TGCAGCGTGATGGGACTAGCGGGAGGGTCGTACGAGCAGTACTTC.

The genes are TRBV11-3 and TRBJ2-7, with 9 bases identical to TRBD2. Germline V CDR1 and CDR2: SGHNT, YENEEA. The V segment lost 1 base and the J segment 5 bases; nucleotides outside the gene matches: 6. CDR3 length equals 15 residues. The CDR3, as DNA: TGTGCCAGCAGCTTAGGGATAGCGGGAGTCGACGAGCAGTACTTC. Its protein is CASSLGIAGVDEQYF.

The J gene is TRBJ2-1, the V gene TRBV7-9; D remains ambiguous. This CDR3 contains 13 residues. V was trimmed by 4 bases and J by 8 bases, leaving 12 bases between them. The germline gives CDR1 SEHNR, CDR2 FQNEAQ (reference sequence). The chain's CDR3 is CASSSPHSHEQFF. CDR3 in DNA: TGTGCCAGCAGCTCCCCCCACTCCCATGAGCAGTTCTTC.

The chain couples TRBV25-1 to TRBJ1-4; D unresolved. V lost 5 bases and J lost 7, with 8 bases in between. Germline CDR1 MGHDK, CDR2 SYGVNS. The CDR3 consists of 12 residues. CDR3 DNA: TGTGCCAGCAGTACACTGGCTGAAAAACTGTTTTTT. Its translation: CASSTLAEKLFF.

The gene calls are TRBV4-1 and TRBJ2-5; no definite D call. V lost 4 bases to trimming and J lost 4 bases, with 7 bases between them. The CDR3 spans 12 residues. Germline CDR1 and CDR2: MGHRA and YSYEKL. CDR3 nucleotides: TGCGCCAGCAGCCCAGAGAGAGAGACCCAGTACTTC. This translates into CASSPERETQYF.

The rearrangement uses TRBV5-5 and TRBJ1-1; no clear D gene. V lost 0 bases to trimming and J lost 8 bases, with 8 bases between them. There are 12 residues in the CDR3. Per germline, CDR1 SGHKS and CDR2 YYEKEE (reference sequence). CDR3 DNA sequence: TGTGCCAGCAGCTTGGAAGGATTCGAAGCTTTCTTT. Translation gives CASSLEGFEAFF.

This clone has just one count. The rearrangement uses TRBV28 and TRBJ2-7, with 8 bases matching TRBD1. The CDR3 sequence is 19 residues long. Germline CDR1 MDHEN, CDR2 SYDVKM. Losses at the gene ends were 3 bases for V and 3 bases for J; bases not matched to a gene: 19. The CDR3 region is CASSFNFPRTGHPLYEQYF. In nucleotides, the CDR3 is TGTGCCAGCAGTTTTAATTTCCCCCGGACAGGGCACCCTCTCTACGAGCAGTACTTC. The full variable domain, completed using reference TRBV28 and TRBJ2-7, is DVKVTQSSRYLVKRTGEKVFLECVQDMDHENMFWYRQDPGLGLRLIYFSYDVKMKEKGDIPEGYSVSREKKERFSLILESASTNQTSMYLCASSFNFPRTGHPLYEQYFGPGTRLTVT.

Comment on this clone: Relative to the germline gene, one junction end is altered; a read error may explain this. The chain links TRBV5-6 to TRBJ2-7; TRBD1 or TRBD2 may be the D gene (6 bases each). Germline lookup yields CDR1 SGHDT and CDR2 YYEEEE. This CDR3 region has 14 residues. The chain's CDR3 is CASSLAGAADGLLF. Here the CDR3 DNA reads TGTGCCAGCAGCTTGGCGGGGGCCGCTGACGGCTTACTCTTC. Drawing the rest from reference TRBV5-6 and TRBJ2-7, the complete variable domain is DAGVTQSPTHLIKTRGQQVTLRCSPKSGHDTVSWYQQALGQGPQFIFQYYEEEERQRGNFPDRFSGHQFPNYSSELNVNALLLGDSALYLCASSLAGAADGLLFGPGTRLTVT.

The V and J genes are TRBV19 and TRBJ2-7; TRBD1 aligns across 8 bases. The germline V gene encodes CDR1 LNHDA and CDR2 SQIVND (reference sequence). The CDR3 totals 14 residues. J gave up 3 bases and V 4 bases, and 5 bases lay outside the gene matches. The CDR3 coding sequence is TGTGCCAGTAGTACTGCAGGGGGCGGCTACGAGCAGTACTTC. It yields the protein CASSTAGGGYEQYF.

The V call is TRBV11-2, the J call TRBJ2-6, with D perhaps TRBD1 (6 bases). V lost 1 base and J 1 base, leaving 11 bases between the germline ends. The CDR3 spans 17 residues. CDR1 is SGHAT and CDR2 is FQNNGV in the germline V gene. CDR3 sequence reads: CASSLVGGGSGANVLTF. The CDR3 DNA is TGTGCCAGCAGCTTAGTTGGGGGCGGGTCTGGGGCCAACGTCCTGACTTTC.

The V gene is TRBV5-6, the J gene TRBJ2-5, with 8 positions matching TRBD1. CDR3 length: 15 residues. Trimming at V came to 2 bases and at J to 3 bases, leaving 6 bases not matched to a gene. Germline CDR1 SGHDT, CDR2 YYEEEE. CDR3 bases: TGTGCCAGCAGCTTTGAAGCGACAGGGGAAGAGACCCAGTACTTC. The encoded protein is CASSFEATGEETQYF.

The CDR3 DNA reads as TGTGCCAGCAGCCAGGGGGCTGGGGAGACCCAGTACTTC. Translation gives CASSQGAGETQYF. The chain employs TRBV4-2 and TRBJ2-5; D perhaps matches TRBD1 (6 bases). The ends were cut back, 3 bases at V and 5 bases at J, with 10 bases in the middle. This CDR3 is built from 13 residues. Per the germline V gene, CDR1 is LGHNA and CDR2 is YNFKEQ.

J is TRBJ1-2 and V is TRBV4-3, with a weak D call TRBD1 (6 bases). Germline CDR1 is LGHNA and CDR2 is YSLEER. The CDR3 spans 15 residues. V shed 0 bases and J shed 4 bases, with 12 bases lying between them. The DNA for the CDR3 is TGCGCCAGCAGCCAAGACATGGGGGGCGGCTATGGCTACACCTTC. Its translation is CASSQDMGGGYGYTF.

The CDR3 coding sequence is TGTGCCAGCAGTATTAGCGGCCCTAAGGCAGATACGCAGTATTTT. As protein: CASSISGPKADTQYF. The chain combines TRBV28 with TRBJ2-3; D is possibly TRBD2 (6 bases). This CDR3 is 15 amino acids long. V was trimmed by 5 bases and J by 4 bases, leaving 16 bases between them. Germline V CDR1 and CDR2: MDHEN, SYDVKM.

Note on this clone: The same CDR3 can be traced to other DNA sequences in this sample. The chain is built from TRBV27 and TRBJ2-7, with TRBD1 as a possible D gene (5 bases). Germline V gene sequence: CDR1 MNHEY, CDR2 SMNVEV (reference sequence). Trimming removed 0 bases from V and 3 bases from J, with 6 bases in between. This CDR3 is 13 amino acids long. CDR3 amino acids: CASSLSRDYEQYF. The DNA of the CDR3 is TGTGCCAGCAGTTTATCCAGGGACTACGAGCAGTACTTC.

CDR3 DNA sequence: TGTGCCAGCACTGGGGAGGGAATAGGAGAGACCCAGTACTTC. Protein product: CASTGEGIGETQYF. The chain has TRBV2 and TRBJ2-5; 7 bases align to TRBD2. Germline CDR1 and CDR2: SNHLY and FYNNEI. The length of the CDR3 is 14 residues. V lost 7 bases, J lost 4 bases, and 9 bases stayed unmatched.

The CDR3 sequence is CASSLDRGQMTQETQYF. The DNA of the CDR3 is TGTGCCAGCAGCTTAGATCGGGGACAGATGACCCAAGAGACCCAGTACTTC. This rearrangement joins TRBV11-2 to TRBJ2-5; 7 nucleotides match TRBD1. The CDR3 has 17 residues. Trimming at V came to 0 bases and at J to 1 base, leaving 8 bases not matched to a gene. The germline gives CDR1 SGHAT, CDR2 FQNNGV.

V is TRBV9 and J is TRBJ2-7; TRBD1 aligns across 12 bases. CDR3 length: 15 amino acids. V dropped 3 bases and J dropped 6; count of bases not matched to a gene: 7. CDR1 SGDLS and CDR2 YYNGEE come from the germline V gene. The CDR3 bases are TGTGCCAGCAGCGATACCGGGACAGGGGGCGCCGAGCAGTACTTC. Translating gives CASSDTGTGGAEQYF.

The chain joins TRBV6-5 to TRBJ1-3, with D unresolved. Per the germline V gene, CDR1 is MNHEY and CDR2 is SVGAGI. This CDR3 comprises 14 residues. Deletions cut 0 bases from V and 7 bases from J, with 10 bases between. CDR3 nucleotide sequence: TGTGCCAGCAGTTACTCCGATGGTCCCAACACCATATATTTT. Protein sequence: CASSYSDGPNTIYF.

The rearrangement uses TRBV5-4 and TRBJ1-1; D unclear. Germline V CDR1 and CDR2: SGHNT, YYREEE (reference sequence). This CDR3 spans 15 amino acids. V lost 4 bases and J 0 bases, leaving 13 bases between the germline ends. CDR3 sequence (DNA): TGTGCCAGCAGCCCATCGGACGGGATGAACACTGAAGCTTTCTTT. Protein sequence: CASSPSDGMNTEAFF.

This clone has a single count. The chain has TRBV4-1 and TRBJ2-6, with unresolved D. The V gene lost 3 bases and the J gene lost 0 bases, with 3 bases spanning the gap. In germline, CDR1 is MGHRA, CDR2 YSYEKL. The length of the CDR3 is 14 residues. The CDR3 nucleotides are TGCGCCAGCAGCCAGTACTCTGGGGCCAACGTCCTGACTTTC. As protein: CASSQYSGANVLTF.